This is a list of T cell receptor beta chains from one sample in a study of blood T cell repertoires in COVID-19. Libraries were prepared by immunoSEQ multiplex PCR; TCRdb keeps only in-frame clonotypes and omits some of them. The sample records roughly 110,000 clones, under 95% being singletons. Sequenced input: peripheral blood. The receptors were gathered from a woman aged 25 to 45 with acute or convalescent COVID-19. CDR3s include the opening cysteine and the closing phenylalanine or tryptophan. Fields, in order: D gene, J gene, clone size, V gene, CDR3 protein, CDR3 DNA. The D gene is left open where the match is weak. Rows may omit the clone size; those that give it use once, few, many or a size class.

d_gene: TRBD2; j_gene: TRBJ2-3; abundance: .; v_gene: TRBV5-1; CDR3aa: CASSLSREGTDTQYF; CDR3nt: TGCGCCAGCAGCTTATCGCGGGAGGGCACAGATACGCAGTATTTT
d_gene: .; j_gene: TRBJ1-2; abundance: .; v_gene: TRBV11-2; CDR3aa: CASSLEGRGGRGYGYTF; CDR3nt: TGTGCCAGCAGCTTAGAGGGCCGGGGGGGCCGCGGCTATGGCTACACCTTC
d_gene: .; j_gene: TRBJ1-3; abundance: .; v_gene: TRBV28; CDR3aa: CASSLSLGVSGNTIYF; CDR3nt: TGTGCCAGCAGTTTATCTTTAGGGGTTTCTGGAAACACCATATATTTT
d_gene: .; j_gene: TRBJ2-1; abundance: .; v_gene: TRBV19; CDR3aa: CASSQTFVYNEQFF; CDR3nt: TGTGCCAGTAGTCAGACTTTCGTCTACAATGAGCAGTTCTTC
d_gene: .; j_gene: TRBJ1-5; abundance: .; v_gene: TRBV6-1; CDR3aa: CASSEVRTAYSNQPQHF; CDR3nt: TGTGCCAGCAGTGAAGTGAGGACAGCATATAGCAATCAGCCCCAGCATTTT
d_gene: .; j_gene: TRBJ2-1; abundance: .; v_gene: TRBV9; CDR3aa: CASSVLGWGPYNEQFF; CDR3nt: TGTGCCAGCAGCGTCCTCGGATGGGGCCCCTACAATGAGCAGTTCTTC
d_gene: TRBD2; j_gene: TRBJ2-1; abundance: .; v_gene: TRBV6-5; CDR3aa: CASTLAGDSYNEQFF; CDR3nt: TGTGCCAGCACGCTAGCGGGAGACTCCTACAATGAGCAGTTCTTC
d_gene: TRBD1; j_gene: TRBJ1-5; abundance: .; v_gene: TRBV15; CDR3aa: CATSTDRAPGQPQHF; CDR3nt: TGTGCCACCAGCACAGACAGGGCTCCGGGTCAGCCCCAGCATTTT
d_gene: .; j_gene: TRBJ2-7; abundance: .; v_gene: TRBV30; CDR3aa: CAWGDTYYEQYF; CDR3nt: TGTGCCTGGGGGGACACGTACTACGAGCAGTACTTC
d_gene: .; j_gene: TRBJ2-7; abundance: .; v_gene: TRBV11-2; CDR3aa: CASSLTDFSSYEQYF; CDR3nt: TGTGCCAGCAGTCTTACGGACTTCAGCTCCTACGAGCAGTACTTC
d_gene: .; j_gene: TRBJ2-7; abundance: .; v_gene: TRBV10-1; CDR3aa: CASSTRESEYEQYF; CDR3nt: TGCGCCAGCAGTACGAGGGAATCCGAGTACGAGCAGTACTTC
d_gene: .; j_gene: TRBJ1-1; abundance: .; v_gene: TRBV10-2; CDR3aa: CASKFGGETEAFF; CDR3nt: TGCGCCAGCAAATTCGGAGGGGAGACTGAAGCTTTCTTT
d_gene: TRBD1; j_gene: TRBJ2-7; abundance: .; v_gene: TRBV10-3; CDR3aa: CAISAGTGYYEQYF; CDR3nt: TGTGCCATCAGTGCGGGGACAGGATACTACGAGCAGTACTTC
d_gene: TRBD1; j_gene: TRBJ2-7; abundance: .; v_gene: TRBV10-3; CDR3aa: CAISGIRDRNYEQYF; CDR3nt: TGTGCCATCAGTGGAATCCGGGACAGGAACTACGAGCAGTACTTC
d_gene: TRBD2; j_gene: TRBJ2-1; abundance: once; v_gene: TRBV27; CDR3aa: CASSLGGSPLNEQFF; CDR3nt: TGTGCCAGCAGTTTGGGCGGGAGCCCCCTCAATGAGCAGTTCTTC
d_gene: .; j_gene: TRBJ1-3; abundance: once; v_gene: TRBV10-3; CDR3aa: CAIRDNYRDSSGNTIYF; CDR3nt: TGTGCCATCAGAGACAACTACAGGGATAGTTCTGGAAACACCATATATTTT
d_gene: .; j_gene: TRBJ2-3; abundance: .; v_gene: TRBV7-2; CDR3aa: CASSLAPGQGHLGTDTQYF; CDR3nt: TGTGCCAGCAGCTTAGCCCCGGGGCAGGGACACTTAGGGACAGATACGCAGTATTTT
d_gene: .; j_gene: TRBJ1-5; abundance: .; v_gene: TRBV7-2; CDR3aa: CASSLGAYNQPQHF; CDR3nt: TGTGCCAGCAGCTTAGGGGCCTACAATCAGCCCCAGCATTTT
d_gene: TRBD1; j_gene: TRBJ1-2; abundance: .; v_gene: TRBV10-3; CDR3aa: CAISTDRGYGYTF; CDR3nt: TGTGCCATCAGTACCGACAGGGGATATGGCTACACCTTC
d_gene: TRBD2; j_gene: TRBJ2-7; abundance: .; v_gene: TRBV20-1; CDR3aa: CSPQEGGEQYF; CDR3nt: TGCAGTCCCCAAGAGGGAGGGGAGCAGTACTTC
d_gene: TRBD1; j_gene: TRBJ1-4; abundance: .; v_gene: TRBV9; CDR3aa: CASGQGATNEKLFF; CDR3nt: TGTGCCAGCGGACAGGGAGCAACTAATGAAAAACTGTTTTTT
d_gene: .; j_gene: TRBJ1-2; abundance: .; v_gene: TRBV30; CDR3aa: CAWRAWGGLLNYGYTF; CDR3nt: TGTGCCTGGAGGGCCTGGGGGGGGCTATTGAACTATGGCTACACCTTC
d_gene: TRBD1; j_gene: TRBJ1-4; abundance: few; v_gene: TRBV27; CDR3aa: CASKPTGANEKLFF; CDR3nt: TGTGCCAGCAAACCTACAGGGGCTAATGAAAAACTGTTTTTT
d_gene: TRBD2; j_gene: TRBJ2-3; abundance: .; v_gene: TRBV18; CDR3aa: CASSPGLAGASTDTQYF; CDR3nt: TGTGCCAGCTCACCGGGACTAGCGGGGGCTAGCACAGATACGCAGTATTTT
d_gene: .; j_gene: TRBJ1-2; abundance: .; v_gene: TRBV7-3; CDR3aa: CASSLTEIYGYTF; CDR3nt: TGTGCCAGCAGCTTGACAGAAATCTATGGCTACACCTTC
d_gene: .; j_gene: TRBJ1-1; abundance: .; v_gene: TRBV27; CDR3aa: CASSSLQGFTEAFF; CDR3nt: TGTGCCAGCAGTTCCCTCCAGGGGTTCACTGAAGCTTTCTTT
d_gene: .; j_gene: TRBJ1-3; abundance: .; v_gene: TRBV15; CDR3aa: CATSLLEGHTIYF; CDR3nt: TGTGCCACCAGCCTACTGGAGGGGCACACCATATATTTT
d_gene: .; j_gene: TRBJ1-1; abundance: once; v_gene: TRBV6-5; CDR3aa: CASKRLDWNTEAFF; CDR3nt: TGTGCCAGCAAGCGTCTGGACTGGAACACTGAAGCTTTCTTT
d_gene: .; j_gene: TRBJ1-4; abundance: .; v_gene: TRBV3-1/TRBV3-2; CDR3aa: CASSRREREKLFF; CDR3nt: TGTGCCAGCAGCCGTAGGGAGCGTGAAAAACTGTTTTTT
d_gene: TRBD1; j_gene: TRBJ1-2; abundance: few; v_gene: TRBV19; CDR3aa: CASSMTEGGFYGYTF; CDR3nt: TGTGCCAGTAGTATGACCGAAGGGGGCTTCTATGGCTACACCTTC
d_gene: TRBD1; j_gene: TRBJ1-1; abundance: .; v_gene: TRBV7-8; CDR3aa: CASSLWTGATEAFF; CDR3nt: TGTGCCAGCAGCTTATGGACAGGGGCCACTGAAGCTTTCTTT
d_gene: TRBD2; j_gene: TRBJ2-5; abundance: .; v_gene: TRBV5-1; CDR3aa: CASSTGAGIGETQYF; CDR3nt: TGCGCCAGCAGCACAGGAGCGGGAATTGGAGAGACCCAGTACTTC
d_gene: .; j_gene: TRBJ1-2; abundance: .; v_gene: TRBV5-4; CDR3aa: CASSLRRTPYGYTF; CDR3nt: TGTGCCAGCAGCTTGCGAAGGACACCCTATGGCTACACCTTC
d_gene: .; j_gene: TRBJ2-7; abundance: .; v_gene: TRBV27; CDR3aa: CASSSGSTPAREQYF; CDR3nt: TGTGCCAGCAGCTCCGGGTCTACCCCAGCAAGAGAGCAGTACTTC
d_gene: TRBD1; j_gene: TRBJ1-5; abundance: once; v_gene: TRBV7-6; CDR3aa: CASSLRTGANQPQHF; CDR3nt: TGTGCCAGCAGCTTACGGACAGGGGCCAATCAGCCCCAGCATTTT
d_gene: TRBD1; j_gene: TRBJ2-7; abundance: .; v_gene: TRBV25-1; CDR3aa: CASRDDRGSYEQYF; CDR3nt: TGTGCCAGCAGAGACGACAGGGGCTCCTACGAGCAGTACTTC
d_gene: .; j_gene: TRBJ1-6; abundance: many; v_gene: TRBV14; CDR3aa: CASSQGRYNSPLHF; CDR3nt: TGTGCCAGCAGCCAAGGGCGGTATAATTCACCCCTCCACTTT
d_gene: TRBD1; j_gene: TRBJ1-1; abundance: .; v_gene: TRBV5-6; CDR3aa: CASTRTGSGTEAFF; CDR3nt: TGTGCCAGCACCAGGACAGGGTCGGGTACTGAAGCTTTCTTT
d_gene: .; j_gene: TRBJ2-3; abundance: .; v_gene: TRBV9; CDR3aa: CASSVEQFVDTDTQYF; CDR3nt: TGTGCCAGCAGCGTAGAACAGTTCGTGGATACAGATACGCAGTATTTT
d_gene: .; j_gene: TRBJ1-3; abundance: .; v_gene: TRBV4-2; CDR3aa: CASSSRGGTIYF; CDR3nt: TGTGCCAGCAGCTCCCGGGGGGGCACCATATATTTT
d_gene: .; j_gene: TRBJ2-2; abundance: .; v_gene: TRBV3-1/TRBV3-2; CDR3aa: CASSQDLLAENTGELFF; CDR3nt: TGTGCCAGCAGCCAAGATTTATTAGCAGAGAACACCGGGGAGCTGTTTTTT
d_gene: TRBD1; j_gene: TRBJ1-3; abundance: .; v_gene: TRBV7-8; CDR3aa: CASSLHGQGAGNTIYF; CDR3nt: TGTGCCAGCAGCTTACACGGACAGGGAGCAGGAAACACCATATATTTT
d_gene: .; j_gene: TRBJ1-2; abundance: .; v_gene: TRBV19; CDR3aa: CASSIIRLGPGTPLPYGYTF; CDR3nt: TGTGCCAGTAGTATAATCCGCCTGGGTCCCGGGACACCTTTACCTTATGGCTACACCTTC
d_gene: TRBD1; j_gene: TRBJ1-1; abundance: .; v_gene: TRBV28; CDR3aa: CASSGTGQTEAFF; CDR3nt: TGTGCCAGCAGTGGGACAGGGCAGACTGAAGCTTTCTTT
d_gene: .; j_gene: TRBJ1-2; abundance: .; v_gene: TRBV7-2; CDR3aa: CASSLHPPGHPPAYTF; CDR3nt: TGTGCCAGCAGCTTACACCCTCCGGGACACCCTCCTGCCTACACCTTC